Listed below are T cell receptor beta chains from one sample, sequenced in a study of T cell repertoires in cytomegalovirus infection. TCRdb independently ran MiXCR on the reads; one entry per CDR3 protein. Among roughly 200,000 distinct CDR3 sequences listed, 17% were seen once. The source material was CD8+ T cells from PBMCs. The receptors derive from a human donor in good health (CMV status not recorded). Some clones in this sample may be carry-over from other donors' samples. CDR3s include the opening cysteine and the closing phenylalanine or tryptophan. Fields, in order: D gene, V gene, clone size, CDR3 length, J gene, CDR3 protein, CDR3 DNA. D genes are given only for firm matches. Clone size appears in some rows only: once, few, many, or a class for an expanded clone.

D gene: NA; V gene: TRBV7-2; clone size: many; CDR3 length: 14; J gene: TRBJ1-5; CDR3 protein: CASSLSGINQPQHF; CDR3 DNA: TGTGCCAGCAGCTTATCGGGGATCAATCAGCCCCAGCATTTT
D gene: TRBD2; V gene: TRBV12-3/TRBV12-4; clone size: few; CDR3 length: 15; J gene: TRBJ2-7; CDR3 protein: CASSLGSGEAYEQYF; CDR3 DNA: TGTGCCAGCAGTTTAGGCAGCGGGGAAGCCTACGAGCAGTACTTC
D gene: NA; V gene: TRBV4-3; clone size: NA; CDR3 length: 16; J gene: TRBJ2-6; CDR3 protein: CASSQERGSGANVLTF; CDR3 DNA: TGCGCCAGCAGCCAAGAGAGGGGGTCGGGGGCCAACGTCCTGACTTTC
D gene: NA; V gene: TRBV11-1; clone size: few; CDR3 length: 14; J gene: TRBJ1-1; CDR3 protein: CASRERQLNTEAFF; CDR3 DNA: TGTGCCAGCAGGGAAAGACAGCTGAACACTGAAGCTTTCTTT
D gene: NA; V gene: TRBV7-8; clone size: many; CDR3 length: 14; J gene: TRBJ2-7; CDR3 protein: CASTNEIGPYEQYF; CDR3 DNA: TGTGCCAGCACCAACGAGATCGGGCCCTACGAGCAGTACTTC
D gene: NA; V gene: TRBV7-9; clone size: few; CDR3 length: 13; J gene: TRBJ2-7; CDR3 protein: CASSATVSYEQYF; CDR3 DNA: TGTGCCAGCAGCGCGACAGTTTCCTACGAGCAGTACTTC
D gene: NA; V gene: TRBV6-6; clone size: few; CDR3 length: 14; J gene: TRBJ2-5; CDR3 protein: CASSYSNGQETQYF; CDR3 DNA: TGTGCCAGCAGTTACTCGAACGGTCAAGAGACCCAGTACTTC
D gene: NA; V gene: TRBV2; clone size: once; CDR3 length: 15; J gene: TRBJ2-6; CDR3 protein: CASSEGTGGANVLTF; CDR3 DNA: TGTGCCAGCAGTGAAGGAACAGGTGGGGCCAACGTCCTGACTTTC
D gene: NA; V gene: TRBV23-1; clone size: NA; CDR3 length: 14; J gene: TRBJ1-2; CDR3 protein: CASGQRDTNYGYTF; CDR3 DNA: TGCGCCAGCGGACAGAGGGACACTAACTATGGCTACACCTTC
D gene: TRBD1; V gene: TRBV29-1; clone size: NA; CDR3 length: 16; J gene: TRBJ1-1; CDR3 protein: CSVEDRGQGGNTEAFF; CDR3 DNA: TGCAGCGTTGAAGATCGAGGACAGGGGGGGAACACTGAAGCTTTCTTT